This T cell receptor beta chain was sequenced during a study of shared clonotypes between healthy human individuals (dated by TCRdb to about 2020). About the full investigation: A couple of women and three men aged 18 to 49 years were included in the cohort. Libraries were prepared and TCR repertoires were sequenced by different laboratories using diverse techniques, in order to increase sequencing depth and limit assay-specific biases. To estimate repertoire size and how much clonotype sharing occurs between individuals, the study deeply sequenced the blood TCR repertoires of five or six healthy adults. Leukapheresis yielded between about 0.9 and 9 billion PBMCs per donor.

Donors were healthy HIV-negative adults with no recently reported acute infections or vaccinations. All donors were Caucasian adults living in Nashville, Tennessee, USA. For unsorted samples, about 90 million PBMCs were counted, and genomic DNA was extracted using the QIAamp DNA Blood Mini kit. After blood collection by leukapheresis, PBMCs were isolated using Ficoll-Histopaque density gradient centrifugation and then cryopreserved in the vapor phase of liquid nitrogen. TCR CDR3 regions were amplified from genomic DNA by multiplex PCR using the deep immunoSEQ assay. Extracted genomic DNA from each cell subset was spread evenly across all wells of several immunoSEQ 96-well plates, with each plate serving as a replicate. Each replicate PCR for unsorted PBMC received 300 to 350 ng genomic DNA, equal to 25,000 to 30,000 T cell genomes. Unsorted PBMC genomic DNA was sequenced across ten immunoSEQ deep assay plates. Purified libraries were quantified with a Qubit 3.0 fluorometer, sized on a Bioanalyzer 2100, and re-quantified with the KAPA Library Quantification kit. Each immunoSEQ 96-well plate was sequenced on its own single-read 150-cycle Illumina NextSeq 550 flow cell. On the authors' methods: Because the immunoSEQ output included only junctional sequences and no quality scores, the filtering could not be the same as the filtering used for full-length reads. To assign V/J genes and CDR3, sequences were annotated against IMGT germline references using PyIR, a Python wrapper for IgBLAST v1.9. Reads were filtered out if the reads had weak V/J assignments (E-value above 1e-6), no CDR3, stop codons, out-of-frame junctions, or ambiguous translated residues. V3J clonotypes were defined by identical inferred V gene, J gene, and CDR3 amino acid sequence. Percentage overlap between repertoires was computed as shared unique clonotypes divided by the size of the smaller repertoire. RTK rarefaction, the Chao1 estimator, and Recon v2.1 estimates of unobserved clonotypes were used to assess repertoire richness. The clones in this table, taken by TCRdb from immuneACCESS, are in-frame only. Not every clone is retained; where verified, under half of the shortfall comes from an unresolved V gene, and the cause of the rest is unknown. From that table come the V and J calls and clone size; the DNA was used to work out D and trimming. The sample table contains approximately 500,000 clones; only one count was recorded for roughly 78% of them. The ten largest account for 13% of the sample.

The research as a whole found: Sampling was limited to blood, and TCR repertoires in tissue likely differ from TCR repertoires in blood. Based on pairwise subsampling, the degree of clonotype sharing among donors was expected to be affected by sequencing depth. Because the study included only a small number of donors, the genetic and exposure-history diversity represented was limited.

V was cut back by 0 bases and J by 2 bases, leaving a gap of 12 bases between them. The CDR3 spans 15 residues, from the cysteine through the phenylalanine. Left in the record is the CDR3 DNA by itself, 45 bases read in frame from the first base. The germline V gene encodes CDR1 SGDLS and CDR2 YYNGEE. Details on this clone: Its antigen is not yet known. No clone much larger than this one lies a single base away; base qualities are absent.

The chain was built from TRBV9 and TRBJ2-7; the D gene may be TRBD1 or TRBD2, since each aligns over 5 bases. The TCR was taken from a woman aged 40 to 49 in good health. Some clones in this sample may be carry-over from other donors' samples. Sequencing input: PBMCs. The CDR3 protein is CASSVAGTATYEQYF. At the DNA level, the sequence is TGTGCCAGCAGCGTAGCTGGGACGGCTACCTACGAGCAGTACTTC.